The 13 T cell receptor beta chains reported below all come from one sample, sequenced in a study of identifying expanded T cells in peripheral blood. Produced via immunoSEQ multiplex PCR; TCRdb's table is partial and in-frame only. Here the sample spans under 85,000 clones, roughly 84% being singletons. The sequencing sample was made of blood. These receptor sequences come from a person between 18 and 75 years old in good health.

J is TRBJ2-7 and V is TRBV2, with D uncertain. The V end was cut by 6 bases, the J end by 5 bases, with 8 bases between. The CDR3 has 11 amino acids. CDR1 is SNHLY, CDR2 FYNNEI, per germline. The CDR3 here is CASRKENEQYF. CDR3 nucleotides: TGTGCCAGCAGGAAAGAAAACGAGCAGTACTTC.

V usage is TRBV27 and J usage is TRBJ2-7, with TRBD2 identical over 12 bases. CDR3 length: 14 amino acids. V was clipped by 6 bases and J by 5 bases; unmatched bases: 5. Germline V gene lookup returns CDR1 MNHEY and CDR2 SMNVEV (reference sequence). Written as DNA, the CDR3 is TGTGCCAGCAGCCGGGGACTAGCGGGTCACGAGCAGTACTTC. Amino acids: CASSRGLAGHEQYF.

The rearrangement joins TRBV9 to TRBJ2-5; a weak D match, TRBD2 (6 bases). Trimming shortened V by 1 base and J by 1 base, and 11 bases separated the two germline ends. The CDR3 spans 15 residues. Per the germline V gene, CDR1 is SGDLS and CDR2 is YYNGEE. Written as DNA, the CDR3 is TGTGCCAGCAGCGTAAATCCCGGGGGCCAAGAGACCCAGTACTTC. Encoded protein: CASSVNPGGQETQYF.

The chain employs TRBV2 and TRBJ2-1; the D is unclear. The germline V and J ends were trimmed by 3 bases and 6 bases, with 12 bases remaining between them. The CDR3 is made up of 14 amino acids. Germline-derived CDR1 and CDR2 are SNHLY and FYNNEI. CDR3 region: CASSEEGFSNEQFF. In nucleotides, the CDR3 is TGTGCCAGCAGTGAGGAAGGCTTCTCCAATGAGCAGTTCTTC.

The V call is TRBV27, the J call TRBJ1-3, with D possibly matching TRBD1 (5 bases). Looked up from germline, CDR1 is MNHEY and CDR2 is SMNVEV (reference sequence). The CDR3 totals 15 residues. V lost 6 bases and J 0 bases, leaving 12 bases between the germline ends. The CDR3 sequence is CASSSRAVSGNTIYF. CDR3 in DNA: TGTGCCAGCAGCTCCAGGGCTGTCTCTGGAAACACCATATATTTT.

This chain links TRBV18 with TRBJ2-3; D remains ambiguous. The V end was cut by 2 bases, the J end by 5 bases, with 8 bases between. The germline V gene has CDR1 KGHSH and CDR2 LQKENI. The CDR3 is 13 residues long. CDR3 bases: TGTGCCAGCTCACCAGAGGTAGGAGATACGCAGTATTTT. Amino acid sequence: CASSPEVGDTQYF.

The rearrangement joins TRBV27 to TRBJ2-7, with D tentatively TRBD2 (5 bases). Germline lookup yields CDR1 MNHEY and CDR2 SMNVEV (reference sequence). V lost 9 bases, J lost 4 bases, and 19 bases lay in between. The CDR3 runs to 14 residues. The CDR3 coding sequence is TGTGCCAGTGCTTGGGGAGCGGCGTGGTACGAGCAGTACTTC. It translates to CASAWGAAWYEQYF.

The table lists this clone with a count of one. This sequence joins TRBV9 and TRBJ2-6; D not certain. CDR3 length: 16 residues. CDR1 and CDR2 (germline): SGDLS, YYNGEE. V shed 1 base and J shed 0 bases, with 8 bases lying between them. The CDR3 protein is CASSVSQVSGANVLTF. For the CDR3, the DNA is TGTGCCAGCAGCGTAAGTCAGGTCTCTGGGGCCAACGTCCTGACTTTC.

In this sample, this clone turned up a few times. The chain carries TRBV2 and TRBJ2-1; 8 bases are shared with TRBD2. Germline V gene data show CDR1 as SNHLY and CDR2 as FYNNEI. J gave up 4 bases and V 3 bases, and 2 bases lay outside the gene matches. This CDR3 is 14 amino acids long. The CDR3 sequence is CASSDGTRYNEQFF. CDR3 nucleotides: TGTGCCAGCAGTGATGGGACTAGATACAATGAGCAGTTCTTC.

This chain uses TRBV5-4 with TRBJ1-1, with D unresolved. V was shortened by 0 bases and J by 0 bases, with 12 bases between the two germline ends. The CDR3 runs to 16 residues. CDR1 is SGHNT, CDR2 YYREEE, per germline (reference sequence). CDR3 loop: CASSLDAGTMNTEAFF. DNA for the CDR3: TGTGCCAGCAGCTTGGACGCAGGTACCATGAACACTGAAGCTTTCTTT.

CDR3 amino acids: CASSTGLAGGTDTQYF. CDR3 nucleotides: TGTGCCAGCAGCACGGGACTAGCGGGAGGCACAGATACGCAGTATTTT. The chain links TRBV2 to TRBJ2-3; 14 bases agree with TRBD2. Unmatched junction bases numbered 3, after V lost 6 bases and J lost 1 base. Germline assignment: CDR1 SNHLY and CDR2 FYNNEI. The CDR3 spans 16 residues.

V gene TRBV11-2 combines with J gene TRBJ2-7; TRBD2 matches at 9 bases. Trimming cost V 4 bases and J 3 bases; bases outside gene matches: 7. The CDR3 is 15 amino acids. Looked up from germline, CDR1 is SGHAT and CDR2 is FQNNGV. The CDR3 protein is CASSSLAGVNYEQYF. The CDR3 DNA sequence: TGTGCCAGCAGCTCCTTAGCGGGAGTAAACTACGAGCAGTACTTC. Complete variable domain (other parts from reference TRBV11-2 and TRBJ2-7): EAGVAQSPRYKIIEKRQSVAFWCNPISGHATLYWYQQILGQGPKLLIQFQNNGVVDDSQLPKDRFSAERLKGVDSTLKIQPAKLEDSAVYLCASSSLAGVNYEQYFGPGTRLTVT.

V gene TRBV7-3 combines with J gene TRBJ2-1; D possibly uses TRBD1 or TRBD2 (5 bases each). With 4 bases removed from V and 5 bases from J, the gap between germline ends came to 15 bases. CDR1 and CDR2 from the germline V gene are SGHTA and FQGTGA. The CDR3 spans 15 residues. CDR3 loop: CASSSPARGHNEQFF. CDR3 nucleotides: TGTGCCAGCAGCTCCCCGGCGAGGGGCCACAATGAGCAGTTCTTC.